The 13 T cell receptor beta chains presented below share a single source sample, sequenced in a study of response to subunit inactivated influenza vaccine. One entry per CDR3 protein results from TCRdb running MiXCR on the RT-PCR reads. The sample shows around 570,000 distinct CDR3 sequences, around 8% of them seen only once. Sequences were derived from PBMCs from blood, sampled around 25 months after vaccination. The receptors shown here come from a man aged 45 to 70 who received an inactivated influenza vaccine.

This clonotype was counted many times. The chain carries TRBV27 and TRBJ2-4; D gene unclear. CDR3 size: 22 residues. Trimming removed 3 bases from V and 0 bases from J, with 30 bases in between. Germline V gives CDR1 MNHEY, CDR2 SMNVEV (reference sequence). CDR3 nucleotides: TGTGCCAGCAGTTTCTCTAGGGATAGTTTTCGGGCAGAGCCTTTAGCCAAAAACATTCAGTACTTC. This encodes CASSFSRDSFRAEPLAKNIQYF.

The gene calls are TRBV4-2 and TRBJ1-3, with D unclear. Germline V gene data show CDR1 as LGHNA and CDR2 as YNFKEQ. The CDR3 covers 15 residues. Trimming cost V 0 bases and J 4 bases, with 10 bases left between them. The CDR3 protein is CASSQDLRAGNTIYF. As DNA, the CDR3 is TGTGCCAGCAGCCAAGATCTAAGGGCAGGAAACACCATATATTTT.

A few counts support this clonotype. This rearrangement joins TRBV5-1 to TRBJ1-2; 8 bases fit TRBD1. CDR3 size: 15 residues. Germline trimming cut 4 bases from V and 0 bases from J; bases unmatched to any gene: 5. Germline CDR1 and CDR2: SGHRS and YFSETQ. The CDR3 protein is CASSTGQGPNYGYTF. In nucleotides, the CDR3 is TGCGCCAGCAGCACCGGACAGGGACCTAACTATGGCTACACCTTC.

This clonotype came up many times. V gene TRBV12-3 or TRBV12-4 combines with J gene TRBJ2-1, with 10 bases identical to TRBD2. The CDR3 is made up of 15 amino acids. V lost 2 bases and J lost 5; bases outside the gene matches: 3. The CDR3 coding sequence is TGTGCCAGCAGTTTACCTAGCGGGAGCGACAATGAGCAGTTCTTC. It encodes CASSLPSGSDNEQFF.

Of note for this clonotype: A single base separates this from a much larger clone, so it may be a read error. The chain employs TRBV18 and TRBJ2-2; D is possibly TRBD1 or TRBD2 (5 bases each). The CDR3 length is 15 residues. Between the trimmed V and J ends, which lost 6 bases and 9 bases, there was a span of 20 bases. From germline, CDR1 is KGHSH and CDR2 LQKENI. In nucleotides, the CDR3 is TGTGCCAGCTCCGCCCGGGGCGGCTGGACCAGGGAGCTGTTTTTT. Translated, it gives CASSARGGWTRELFF.

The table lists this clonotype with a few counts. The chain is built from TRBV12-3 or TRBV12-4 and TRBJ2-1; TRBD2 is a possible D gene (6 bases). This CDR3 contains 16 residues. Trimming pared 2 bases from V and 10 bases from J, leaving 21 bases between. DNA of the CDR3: TGTGCCAGCAGTTTATCGGGTACTAGCAGAACGGGGGAGCAGTTCTTC. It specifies CASSLSGTSRTGEQFF.

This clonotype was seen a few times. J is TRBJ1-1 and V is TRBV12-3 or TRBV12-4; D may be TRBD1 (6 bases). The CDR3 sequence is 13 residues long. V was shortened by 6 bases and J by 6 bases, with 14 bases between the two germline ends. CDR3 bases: TGTGCCAGCAGCATTACAGGGACCGCTGAAGCTTTCTTT. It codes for CASSITGTAEAFF.

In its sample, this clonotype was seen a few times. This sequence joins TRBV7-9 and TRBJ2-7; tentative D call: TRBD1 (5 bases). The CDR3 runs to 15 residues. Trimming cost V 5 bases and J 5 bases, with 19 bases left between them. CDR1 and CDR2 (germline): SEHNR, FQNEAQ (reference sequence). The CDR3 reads CASSPQETARNEQYF. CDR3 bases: TGTGCCAGCAGCCCACAGGAAACGGCGAGGAACGAGCAGTACTTC.

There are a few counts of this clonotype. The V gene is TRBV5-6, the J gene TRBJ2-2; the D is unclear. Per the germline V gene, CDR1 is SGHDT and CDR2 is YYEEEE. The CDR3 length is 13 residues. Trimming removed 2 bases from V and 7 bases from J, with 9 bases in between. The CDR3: CASSLDVIGELFF. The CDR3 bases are TGTGCCAGCAGCTTAGACGTAATCGGGGAGCTGTTTTTT. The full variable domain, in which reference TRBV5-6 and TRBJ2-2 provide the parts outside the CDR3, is DAGVTQSPTHLIKTRGQQVTLRCSPKSGHDTVSWYQQALGQGPQFIFQYYEEEERQRGNFPDRFSGHQFPNYSSELNVNALLLGDSALYLCASSLDVIGELFFGEGSRLTVL.

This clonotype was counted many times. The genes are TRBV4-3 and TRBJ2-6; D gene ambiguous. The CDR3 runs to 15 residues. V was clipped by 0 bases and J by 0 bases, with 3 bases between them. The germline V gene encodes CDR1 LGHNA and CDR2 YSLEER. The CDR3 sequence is CASSQDNSGANVLTF. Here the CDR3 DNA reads TGCGCCAGCAGCCAAGACAACTCTGGGGCCAACGTCCTGACTTTC.

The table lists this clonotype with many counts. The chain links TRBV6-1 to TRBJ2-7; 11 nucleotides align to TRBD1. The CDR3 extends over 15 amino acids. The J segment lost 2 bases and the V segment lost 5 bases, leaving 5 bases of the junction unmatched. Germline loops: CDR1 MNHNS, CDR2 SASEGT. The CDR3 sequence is CASSRSGQGAYEQYF. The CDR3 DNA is TGTGCCAGCAGTCGTTCGGGACAGGGGGCCTACGAGCAGTACTTC.

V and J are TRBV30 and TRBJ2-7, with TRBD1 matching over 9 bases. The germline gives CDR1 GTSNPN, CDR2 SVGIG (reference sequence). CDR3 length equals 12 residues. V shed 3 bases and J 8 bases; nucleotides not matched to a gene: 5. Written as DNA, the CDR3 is TGTGCCTGGAGCCTGGGACAGGGCAAGCAGTACTTC. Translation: CAWSLGQGKQYF.

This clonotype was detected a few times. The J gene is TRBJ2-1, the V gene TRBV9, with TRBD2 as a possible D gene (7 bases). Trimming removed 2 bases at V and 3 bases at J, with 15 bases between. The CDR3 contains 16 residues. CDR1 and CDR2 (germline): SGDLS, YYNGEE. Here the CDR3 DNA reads TGTGCCAGCAGCGTGGCGGGGGCCCTTTTCTACAATGAGCAGTTCTTC. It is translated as CASSVAGALFYNEQFF.